This passage covers 21 T cell receptor beta chains from one sample sequenced in a study of blood T cell repertoires in COVID-19 (dated by TCRdb to the early 2020s). The library came from the immunoSEQ multiplex PCR assay. Drawn from immuneACCESS, this table holds only the in-frame rearrangements with V and J called that TCRdb kept. Clones are partly lost; checked studies trace under half to an unresolved V gene and leave the rest unexplained. The table for this sample lists around 170,000 clones; roughly nine tenths of them were counted only once. Clones ranked in the top ten supply about 1.9% of the sample. Input material: peripheral blood. All receptors come from a man aged 18-30 years who had recovered from COVID-19.

V usage is TRBV5-1 and J usage is TRBJ1-6; D may be TRBD1 (5 bases). The CDR3 totals 14 residues. The V and J ends lost 0 bases and 10 bases respectively, with 11 bases between them. Germline lookup yields CDR1 SGHRS and CDR2 YFSETQ. The CDR3 DNA reads as TGCGCCAGCAGCTTGGCGGTCCAGGGATCACCCCTCCACTTT. It translates to CASSLAVQGSPLHF.

This chain joins TRBV13 and TRBJ1-1; 8 bases line up with TRBD1. The length of the CDR3 is 14 residues. V dropped 5 bases and J dropped 1; count of bases not matched to a gene: 3. Germline V gene lookup returns CDR1 PRHDT and CDR2 FYEKMQ (reference sequence). The CDR3 DNA sequence: TGTGCCAGCAGCGGACAGGGCGGGAACACTGAAGCTTTCTTT. Amino acid sequence: CASSGQGGNTEAFF.

The chain has TRBV6-5 and TRBJ2-1; tentatively, D is TRBD2 (6 bases). The CDR3 has 15 residues. V gave up 4 bases and J gave up 3 bases, with 13 bases separating them. Germline V CDR1 and CDR2: MNHEY, SVGAGI. The CDR3 coding sequence is TGTGCCAGCAGTTCCCTAGCGTCAAGCTACAATGAGCAGTTCTTC. This codes for CASSSLASSYNEQFF.

This clone has a single count. The V gene is TRBV3-1 (or the pseudogene TRBV3-2), the J gene TRBJ1-2; D gene uncertain. The CDR3 runs 13 residues. V gave up 5 bases and J gave up 3 bases, with 10 bases separating them. CDR1 LGHDT and CDR2 YNNKEL come from the germline V gene (reference sequence). In DNA form, the CDR3 reads TGTGCCAGCAGCTCCACCGGGGACTATGGCTACACCTTC. It is translated as CASSSTGDYGYTF.

This clone showed up just once. The rearrangement uses TRBV11-3 and TRBJ2-5; 11 bases are shared with TRBD2. Germline CDR1 and CDR2: SGHNT and YENEEA. The CDR3 is made up of 16 amino acids. The J segment lost 3 bases and the V segment lost 5 bases, leaving 8 bases of the junction unmatched. CDR3 loop: CASSITGTSGKETQYF. The CDR3 nucleotides are TGTGCCAGCAGCATTACCGGGACTAGCGGTAAAGAGACCCAGTACTTC.

The rearrangement links TRBV19 to TRBJ1-5, with D tentatively TRBD1 (6 bases). This CDR3 spans 13 amino acids. Looked up from germline, CDR1 is LNHDA and CDR2 is SQIVND (reference sequence). Trimming stripped 7 bases from V and 6 bases from J, with 13 bases between. CDR3 in DNA: TGTGCCAGTACGGGGGGGGCCATTCAGCCCCAGCATTTT. It translates to CASTGGAIQPQHF.

The V and J genes are TRBV19 and TRBJ2-5, with 12 bases identical to TRBD2. The ends lost 3 bases at V and 2 bases at J; junction bases unmatched: 7. From germline, CDR1 is LNHDA and CDR2 SQIVND (reference sequence). The CDR3 has 17 amino acids. CDR3 region: CASSMTSGSGLQETQYF. The CDR3 coding sequence is TGTGCCAGTAGTATGACTAGCGGGAGCGGCCTACAAGAGACCCAGTACTTC.

This clone occurred a few times. The J gene is TRBJ1-1, the V gene TRBV6-2 or TRBV6-3; no firm D call. Germline CDR1 is MNHEY and CDR2 is SVGEGT. The V end lost 5 bases, the J end lost 7 bases, and 17 bases lay between the germline ends. The CDR3 is made up of 14 amino acids. The CDR3 nucleotides are TGTGCCAGCAGTGCCCATACAGAGTATGGTGAAGCTTTCTTT. As protein: CASSAHTEYGEAFF.

V is TRBV5-4 and J is TRBJ2-3, with TRBD2 identical over 7 bases. The germline V gene encodes CDR1 SGHNT and CDR2 YYREEE (reference sequence). CDR3 length: 15 amino acids. With 1 base clipped from V and 2 bases from J, the junction kept 4 bases outside the gene matches. CDR3 region: CASSLPSGVTDTQYF. The CDR3 DNA follows: TGTGCCAGCAGCTTGCCTAGCGGAGTCACAGATACGCAGTATTTT.

The V call is TRBV10-2, the J call TRBJ2-3, with D possibly TRBD1 on 6 matching bases. In germline, CDR1 is WSHSY, CDR2 SAAADI. The CDR3 runs to 14 residues. V was pared by 5 bases and J by 4 bases, with 13 bases between. The CDR3 loop is CASSQRGTADTQYF. The CDR3 coding sequence is TGCGCCAGCAGTCAAAGGGGGACGGCAGATACGCAGTATTTT.

The chain combines TRBV3-1 (or the pseudogene TRBV3-2) with TRBJ2-3, with 10 nucleotides matching TRBD2. The germline gives CDR1 LGHDT, CDR2 YNNKEL (reference sequence). J gave up 5 bases and V 7 bases, and 6 bases lay outside the gene matches. This CDR3 spans 14 amino acids. This CDR3 is CASILAGVGDTQYF. CDR3 in DNA: TGTGCCAGCATCCTAGCGGGAGTGGGAGATACGCAGTATTTT.

This chain connects TRBV4-1 to TRBJ1-3; D remains unclear. CDR3 size: 14 residues. The germline gives CDR1 MGHRA, CDR2 YSYEKL. Trimming removed 5 bases from V and 0 bases from J, with 8 bases in between. As DNA, the CDR3 is TGCGCCAGCAGCACCGGTGGCTCTGGAAACACCATATATTTT. This codes for CASSTGGSGNTIYF.

V gene TRBV13 combines with J gene TRBJ2-7; D remains unclear. Trimming cost V 4 bases and J 2 bases, with 18 bases left between them. Per germline, CDR1 PRHDT and CDR2 FYEKMQ (reference sequence). The CDR3 is 16 amino acids. The CDR3 sequence: CASSSRVRGAAYEQYF. The CDR3 DNA reads TGTGCCAGCAGCTCCCGCGTTCGCGGAGCAGCCTACGAGCAGTACTTC.

This chain uses TRBV4-3 with TRBJ2-7, with D perhaps TRBD2 (5 bases). The CDR3 sequence is 14 residues long. The V end lost 4 bases, the J end lost 2 bases, and 12 bases lay between the germline ends. Germline V lookup: CDR1 LGHNA, CDR2 YSLEER. DNA of the CDR3: TGCGCCAGCAGCCCCGGAACGGGAACCTACGAGCAGTACTTC. Amino acids: CASSPGTGTYEQYF.

The chain combines TRBV28 with TRBJ2-3, with TRBD2 identical over 8 bases. The V and J ends lost 8 bases and 1 base, in that order; junction bases with no gene match: 17. The CDR3 has 18 residues. Germline lookup yields CDR1 MDHEN and CDR2 SYDVKM. This CDR3 reads CASGSGASGRLGTDTQYF. As DNA, the CDR3 is TGTGCCAGCGGAAGCGGGGCTAGCGGGCGTCTTGGCACAGATACGCAGTATTTT. Supplemented by reference TRBV28 and TRBJ2-3, the full variable domain reads DVKVTQSSRYLVKRTGEKVFLECVQDMDHENMFWYRQDPGLGLRLIYFSYDVKMKEKGDIPEGYSVSREKKERFSLILESASTNQTSMYLCASGSGASGRLGTDTQYFGPGTRLTVL.

The chain has TRBV5-4 and TRBJ2-3; no reliable D call. V was clipped by 1 base and J by 2 bases, with 5 bases between them. Germline V lookup: CDR1 SGHNT, CDR2 YYREEE (reference sequence). The CDR3 is 13 amino acids. CDR3 DNA sequence: TGTGCCAGCAGCTTGTCCTCCACAGATACGCAGTATTTT. Its translation is CASSLSSTDTQYF.

The V call is TRBV11-2, the J call TRBJ1-5; 10 nucleotides agree with TRBD1. In germline, CDR1 is SGHAT, CDR2 FQNNGV. The CDR3 spans 14 residues. V gave up 5 bases and J gave up 6 bases; unmatched junction bases: 4. CDR3 sequence: CASSAGTGAQPQHF. The CDR3 region has the DNA TGTGCCAGCAGCGCCGGGACAGGGGCTCAGCCCCAGCATTTT.

There are a few counts of this clone. This chain connects TRBV9 to TRBJ2-2, with D possibly being TRBD2 (5 bases). Deletions cut 3 bases from V and 7 bases from J, with 13 bases between. This CDR3 contains 14 residues. Germline CDR1 SGDLS, CDR2 YYNGEE. CDR3 protein: CASSAPSFNGELFF. Here the CDR3 DNA reads TGTGCCAGCAGCGCCCCTAGCTTTAACGGGGAGCTGTTTTTT.

This clone occurred once. This rearrangement joins TRBV2 to TRBJ1-6, with 7 bases that match TRBD1. The germline V gene encodes CDR1 SNHLY and CDR2 FYNNEI. The CDR3 length is 15 residues. V was pared by 8 bases and J by 7 bases, with 11 bases of the junction left unmatched. CDR3 sequence reads: CASLISGGGNSPLHF. DNA of the CDR3: TGTGCCAGCCTGATCTCAGGGGGTGGGAATTCACCCCTCCACTTT.

This clone is a singleton in its sample. The rearrangement uses TRBV5-1 and TRBJ2-7; 10 nucleotides match TRBD2. With V trimmed by 3 bases and J by 0 bases, 12 bases remained unmatched. This CDR3 is 18 amino acids long. The germline gives CDR1 SGHRS, CDR2 YFSETQ. The CDR3 DNA reads as TGCGCCAGCAGCTGGACCGGGACTAGCGCCTCGAGCTCCTACGAGCAGTACTTC. This sequence encodes CASSWTGTSASSSYEQYF.

The CDR3 sequence is CASSEAPDFYEQYF. CDR3 sequence (DNA): TGTGCCAGCAGTGAAGCGCCAGATTTTTACGAGCAGTACTTC. This sequence joins TRBV2 and TRBJ2-7; D gene unclear. V lost 0 bases and J lost 4, with 10 bases in between. The CDR3 extends over 14 amino acids. Germline CDR1 reads SNHLY; CDR2 reads FYNNEI. Full variable domain (outside the CDR3, taken from reference TRBV2 and TRBJ2-7): EPEVTQTPSHQVTQMGQEVILRCVPISNHLYFYWYRQILGQKVEFLVSFYNNEISEKSEIFDDQFSVERPDGSNFTLKIRSTKLEDSAMYFCASSEAPDFYEQYFGPGTRLTVT.